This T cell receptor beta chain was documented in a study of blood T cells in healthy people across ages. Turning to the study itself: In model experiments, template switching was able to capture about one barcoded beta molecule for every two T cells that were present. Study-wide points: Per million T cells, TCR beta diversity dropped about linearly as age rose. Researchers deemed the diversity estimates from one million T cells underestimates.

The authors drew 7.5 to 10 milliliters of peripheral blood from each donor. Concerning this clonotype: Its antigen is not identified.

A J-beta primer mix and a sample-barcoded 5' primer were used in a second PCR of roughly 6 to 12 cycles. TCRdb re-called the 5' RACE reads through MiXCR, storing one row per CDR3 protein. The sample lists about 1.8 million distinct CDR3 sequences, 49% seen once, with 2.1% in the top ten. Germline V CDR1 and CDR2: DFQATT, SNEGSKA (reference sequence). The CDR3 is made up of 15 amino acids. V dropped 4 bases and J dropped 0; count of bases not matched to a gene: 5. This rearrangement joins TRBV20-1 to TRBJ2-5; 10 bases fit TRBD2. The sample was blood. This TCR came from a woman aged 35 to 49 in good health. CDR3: CSATGLAGDQETQYF. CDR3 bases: TGCAGTGCTACGGGTCTAGCGGGGGACCAAGAGACCCAGTACTTC.